This record covers a single TCR beta chain. Its antigen is undetermined. The PCR made use of 60 Vbeta and 13 Jbeta primers. Assay used: immunoSEQ multiplex PCR; TCRdb lists only in-frame clones, some missing. The sample carries about 200,000 clones, roughly 80% recorded once. These data come from a study of cytomegalovirus exposure and HLA in healthy donors. Study summary: Among the 300 to 400 donors who were genotyped, roughly 76% fell in the genetic ancestry cluster that is associated with self-reported Caucasian donors. General study points: Fewer N-insertions than the approximately 700-donor mean were reportedly shown by an Asian-associated ancestry cluster in a later analysis. V segments that were indistinguishable, TRBV6-2 and TRBV6-3 among them, were omitted from analysis.

Germline CDR1 SGHDT, CDR2 YYEEEE. V lost 0 bases and J 5 bases, leaving 14 bases between the germline ends. This CDR3 contains 15 residues. The sample taken for sequencing was PBMCs. The TCR was taken from a man aged 35 to 55 in good health and CMV-seronegative. This chain uses TRBV5-6 with TRBJ2-5; TRBD2 might be the D (6 bases). The CDR3 is CASSLVAARRETQYF. The CDR3 nucleotides are TGTGCCAGCAGCTTGGTAGCGGCACGGCGGGAGACCCAGTACTTC.